One and the same sample provided the 26 T cell receptor beta chains below, sequenced in a study of spatial heterogeneity in lung cancer. TCRdb reanalysed the 5' RACE reads using MiXCR and keeps one entry per CDR3 protein. The sample holds some 13,000 distinct CDR3 sequences, 14% seen once. As for time point: sample taken at primary tumor resection. Material for sequencing was whole RNA from tumor, nontumor lung or frozen PBMC, left unsorted. The specimen comprised PBMCs, sampled at surgery. Receptor source: a female donor with early-stage non-small cell lung cancer.

This clonotype is categorized as medium-sized. The chain has TRBV19 and TRBJ1-2; possible D gene TRBD1, 5 bases. CDR3 length: 13 amino acids. Between the trimmed V and J ends, which lost 5 bases and 4 bases, there was a span of 11 bases. Germline V gene data show CDR1 as LNHDA and CDR2 as SQIVND (reference sequence). CDR3 protein: CASSAGRSYGYTF. Written as DNA, the CDR3 is TGTGCCAGTAGTGCGGGACGGAGCTATGGCTACACCTTC.

This clonotype was recorded at least ten times. The chain recombines TRBV5-5 with TRBJ2-2; 8 bases agree with TRBD1. The CDR3 is 16 residues long. Germline CDR1 and CDR2: SGHKS and YYEKEE (reference sequence). The V gene end was trimmed by 0 bases and the J gene end by 4 bases; junction bases not matched to a gene: 5. The CDR3 sequence is CASSLASGGRTGELFF. The CDR3 DNA is TGTGCCAGCAGCTTGGCTTCAGGGGGCCGCACCGGGGAGCTGTTTTTT. Full variable domain (missing parts from reference TRBV5-5 and TRBJ2-2): DAGVTQSPTHLIKTRGQQVTLRCSPISGHKSVSWYQQVLGQGPQFIFQYYEKEERGRGNFPDRFSARQFPNYSSELNVNALLLGDSALYLCASSLASGGRTGELFFGEGSRLTVL.

In its sample, this clonotype ranks as medium-sized. The rearrangement uses TRBV12-3 or TRBV12-4 and TRBJ1-4; D is undetermined. The ends were cut back, 2 bases at V and 0 bases at J, with 10 bases in the middle. The CDR3 spans 16 residues. The CDR3 loop is CASSLSVAATNEKLFF. For the CDR3, the DNA is TGTGCCAGCAGTTTAAGTGTGGCAGCAACTAATGAAAAACTGTTTTTT.

Ten or more counts support this clonotype. The chain carries TRBV7-3 and TRBJ2-7; 12 bases agree with TRBD2. This CDR3 contains 16 residues. Germline values: CDR1 SGHTA, CDR2 FQGTGA. V lost 1 base to trimming and J lost 6 bases; unmatched junction nucleotides: 7. The CDR3 is CASSLRLAGGHSEQYF. The DNA for the CDR3 is TGTGCCAGCAGCTTAAGGCTAGCGGGAGGGCATAGCGAGCAGTACTTC.

This clonotype rates as medium-sized. This chain links TRBV28 with TRBJ2-1; the D is unclear. The V gene lost 2 bases and the J gene lost 0 bases, with 8 bases spanning the gap. The CDR3 totals 15 residues. The germline gives CDR1 MDHEN, CDR2 SYDVKM. CDR3 sequence reads: CASSLGLSSYNEQFF. In DNA form, the CDR3 reads TGTGCCAGCAGTTTAGGGCTCAGCTCCTACAATGAGCAGTTCTTC.

This clonotype is medium-sized in the sample. The chain is built from TRBV11-2 and TRBJ2-1; 8 nucleotides match TRBD2. Unmatched junction bases numbered 4, after V lost 1 base and J lost 8 bases. Germline-derived CDR1 and CDR2 are SGHAT and FQNNGV. The CDR3 loop spans 14 amino acids. The CDR3 protein is CASSLGPGGDEQFF. As DNA, the CDR3 is TGTGCCAGCAGCTTAGGTCCGGGAGGGGATGAGCAGTTCTTC.

This clonotype qualifies as medium-sized (0.01 to 0.1%). The chain employs TRBV7-8 and TRBJ1-1; TRBD1 is a possible D gene (6 bases). This CDR3 region has 16 residues. With 0 bases removed from V and 3 bases from J, the gap between germline ends came to 14 bases. Germline V lookup: CDR1 SGHVS, CDR2 FQNEAQ. The DNA of the CDR3 is TGTGCCAGCAGCTTAGCGAGGGCAGGGGTAGACACTGAAGCTTTCTTT. Translated: CASSLARAGVDTEAFF.

The V and J genes are TRBV6-2 or TRBV6-3 and TRBJ2-5; D remains unclear. The CDR3 spans 14 residues. V shed 2 bases and J shed 0 bases, with 7 bases lying between them. The germline V gene has CDR1 MNHEY and CDR2 SVGEGT. The CDR3 is CASSYRADQETQYF. For the CDR3, the DNA is TGTGCCAGCAGTTACCGGGCAGACCAAGAGACCCAGTACTTC.

This clonotype was seen at least ten times. The CDR3 protein is CSASNNQETQYF. The CDR3 DNA sequence: TGCAGCGCATCGAATAACCAAGAGACCCAGTACTTC. The rearrangement joins TRBV29-1 to TRBJ2-5; D not certain. Germline V gene lookup returns CDR1 SQVTM and CDR2 ANQGSEA. Trimming shortened V by 7 bases and J by 0 bases, and 9 bases separated the two germline ends. This CDR3 comprises 12 residues. Together with reference TRBV29-1 and TRBJ2-5, the CDR3 gives the full variable domain: SAVISQKPSRDICQRGTSLTIQCQVDSQVTMMFWYRQQPGQSLTLIATANQGSEATYESGFVIDKFPISRPNLTFSTLTVSNMSPEDSSIYLCSASNNQETQYFGPGTRLLVL.

This clonotype was recorded at least ten times. This chain links TRBV20-1 with TRBJ2-2, with unresolved D. Germline V gives CDR1 DFQATT, CDR2 SNEGSKA (reference sequence). Trimming took 0 bases from V and 5 from J, leaving 7 bases between them. The CDR3 consists of 13 residues. CDR3 in amino acids: CSARDVGTGELFF. In DNA form, the CDR3 reads TGCAGTGCTAGAGATGTAGGGACCGGGGAGCTGTTTTTT.

This clonotype is judged medium-sized. The gene calls are TRBV20-1 and TRBJ1-1; D unclear. Between the trimmed V and J ends, which lost 3 bases and 5 bases, there was a span of 7 bases. The CDR3 extends over 11 amino acids. Germline CDR1 is DFQATT and CDR2 is SNEGSKA (reference sequence). The chain's CDR3 is CSARGSTEAFF. CDR3 sequence (DNA): TGCAGTGCTAGGGGCTCTACTGAAGCTTTCTTT.

This clonotype occurred a few times. At one end, the junction sequence differs from germline, possibly due to a read error. V and J are TRBV19 and TRBJ2-1, with TRBD2 matching over 11 bases. The germline V gene has CDR1 LNHDA and CDR2 SQIVND (reference sequence). This CDR3 spans 13 amino acids. The CDR3: CACSGGAYNEQFF. The CDR3 DNA reads as TGTGCCTGTAGCGGGGGGGCTTACAATGAGCAGTTCTTC.

This clonotype was counted many times. This chain connects TRBV5-1 to TRBJ2-4, with D hard to call. Trimming stripped 5 bases from V and 1 base from J, with 22 bases between. CDR1 SGHRS and CDR2 YFSETQ come from the germline V gene. This CDR3 has 18 amino acids. The chain's CDR3 is CASRPETVSTSAKNIQYF. CDR3 DNA: TGCGCCAGCAGACCTGAAACCGTTTCGACTTCGGCCAAAAACATTCAGTACTTC.

This clonotype was observed many times. The chain carries TRBV16 and TRBJ1-2; the match to TRBD1 covers 7 bases. There are 13 residues in the CDR3. V lost 4 bases and J lost 6; bases outside the gene matches: 5. Germline CDR1 and CDR2: KGHSY and FQNENV. The CDR3 reads CASSRQGGNGYTF. The DNA for the CDR3 is TGTGCCAGCAGCCGGCAGGGGGGCAATGGCTACACCTTC.

This clonotype has just a few counts. The chain is built from TRBV6-5 and TRBJ2-7; TRBD1 agrees at 7 bases. J gave up 4 bases and V 6 bases, and 6 bases lay outside the gene matches. Per the germline V gene, CDR1 is MNHEY and CDR2 is SVGAGI. CDR3 length equals 13 residues. The DNA of the CDR3 is TGTGCCAGCAGGAGGGGACAGTCATACGAGCAGTACTTC. This sequence encodes CASRRGQSYEQYF.

This clonotype occurred many times. The rearrangement links TRBV7-7 to TRBJ2-3; D gene uncertain. This CDR3 has 15 amino acids. CDR1 SSHAT and CDR2 FNYEAQ come from the germline V gene (reference sequence). Between the trimmed V and J ends, which lost 5 bases and 3 bases, there was a span of 15 bases. CDR3 loop: CASSPRAPMTDTQYF. The DNA of the CDR3 is TGTGCCAGCAGCCCTAGGGCCCCGATGACAGATACGCAGTATTTT. Variable domain in full (rest from reference TRBV7-7 and TRBJ2-3): GAGVSQSPRYKVTKRGQDVTLRCDPISSHATLYWYQQALGQGPEFLTYFNYEAQPDKSGLPSDRFSAERPEGSISTLTIQRTEQRDSAMYRCASSPRAPMTDTQYFGPGTRLTVL.

This clonotype appeared many times. The genes are TRBV29-1 and TRBJ2-7, with a tentative D call TRBD1 (5 bases). Germline V CDR1 and CDR2: SQVTM, ANQGSEA. The V and J ends lost 5 bases and 1 base respectively, with 9 bases between them. This CDR3 has 12 amino acids. CDR3 protein: CSVHDRSYEQYF. The CDR3 region has the DNA TGCAGCGTTCACGACAGATCCTACGAGCAGTACTTC.

This clonotype is medium-sized in the sample. V gene TRBV28 combines with J gene TRBJ1-5; 10 bases are shared with TRBD1. CDR1 and CDR2 from the germline V gene are MDHEN and SYDVKM. The V segment lost 3 bases and the J segment 6 bases; nucleotides outside the gene matches: 11. The CDR3 consists of 17 residues. In DNA, the CDR3 is TGTGCCAGCAGTTTGCCCCGAGGGACAGGGGCGTCTCAGCCCCAGCATTTT. It specifies CASSLPRGTGASQPQHF.

This clonotype was counted at least ten times. The V call is TRBV7-9, the J call TRBJ2-7, with 7 nucleotides matching TRBD1. With 1 base clipped from V and 2 bases from J, the junction kept 11 bases outside the gene matches. This CDR3 has 17 amino acids. CDR1 is SEHNR, CDR2 FQNEAQ, per germline (reference sequence). CDR3 DNA sequence: TGTGCCAGCAGCTTAGTCCTATCGACAGGGAAAACCTACGAGCAGTACTTC. Translating gives CASSLVLSTGKTYEQYF. The full variable domain, rest sourced from reference TRBV7-9 and TRBJ2-7, is DTGVSQNPRHKITKRGQNVTFRCDPISEHNRLYWYRQTLGQGPEFLTYFQNEAQLEKSRLLSDRFSAERPKGSFSTLEIQRTEQGDSAMYLCASSLVLSTGKTYEQYFGPGTRLTVT.

This clonotype is deemed medium-sized. The gene calls are TRBV7-9 and TRBJ2-1; possible D gene TRBD2, 5 bases. Germline V gene sequence: CDR1 SEHNR, CDR2 FQNEAQ (reference sequence). The CDR3 consists of 15 residues. Trimming removed 5 bases at V and 0 bases at J, with 11 bases between. The chain's CDR3 is CASSDRGSSYNEQFF. Here the CDR3 DNA reads TGTGCCAGCAGCGATCGAGGGAGCTCCTACAATGAGCAGTTCTTC. The whole variable domain, filled in from reference TRBV7-9 and TRBJ2-1, reads DTGVSQNPRHKITKRGQNVTFRCDPISEHNRLYWYRQTLGQGPEFLTYFQNEAQLEKSRLLSDRFSAERPKGSFSTLEIQRTEQGDSAMYLCASSDRGSSYNEQFFGPGTRLTVL.

CDR3 coding DNA: TGTGCCAGCAGCTACCGTAGCGGGGGGGCGAGGGTTGAGCAGTTCTTC. It is translated as CASSYRSGGARVEQFF. This chain connects TRBV12-3 or TRBV12-4 to TRBJ2-1; 11 positions match TRBD2. CDR3 size: 16 residues. V lost 6 bases, J lost 9 bases, and 13 bases stayed unmatched.

The table lists this clonotype with many counts. The V call is TRBV29-1, the J call TRBJ2-7, with 11 positions matching TRBD2. J was trimmed by 2 bases and V by 1 base; bases with no gene match: 19. This CDR3 has 20 amino acids. Germline assignment: CDR1 SQVTM and CDR2 ANQGSEA. CDR3 nucleotide sequence: TGCAGCGTTGAAGTTCAACCGGGACTAGCGGCTCTGAGTAGCGCCTACGAGCAGTACTTC. This encodes CSVEVQPGLAALSSAYEQYF.

By proportion, this clonotype is medium-sized (0.01 to 0.1%). This chain joins TRBV18 and TRBJ2-3, with D maybe TRBD2 (5 bases). V was cut by 4 bases and J by 2 bases, with 13 bases left in between. This CDR3 region has 15 residues. Germline CDR1 is KGHSH and CDR2 is LQKENI. The chain's CDR3 is CASSRSRADTDTQYF. For the CDR3, the DNA is TGTGCCAGCTCACGATCGCGGGCCGACACAGATACGCAGTATTTT. Supplemented by reference TRBV18 and TRBJ2-3, the full variable domain reads NAGVMQNPRHLVRRRGQEARLRCSPMKGHSHVYWYRQLPEEGLKFMVYLQKENIIDESGMPKERFSAEFPKEGPSILRIQQVVRGDSAAYFCASSRSRADTDTQYFGPGTRLTVL.

This clonotype was counted between two and nine times. V and J are TRBV7-2 and TRBJ2-3, with a possible D match to TRBD1 (7 bases). Trimming stripped 5 bases from V and 0 bases from J, with 15 bases between. This CDR3 comprises 16 residues. From germline, CDR1 is SGHTA and CDR2 FQGNSA. The CDR3 DNA is TGTGCCAGCAGCGCGCGACAGGGAGGTAGCACAGATACGCAGTATTTT. Translated: CASSARQGGSTDTQYF.

Ten or more counts support this clonotype. The rearrangement links TRBV9 to TRBJ2-5, with D perhaps TRBD1 (6 bases). Trimming pared 3 bases from V and 6 bases from J, leaving 9 bases between. Germline V gene sequence: CDR1 SGDLS, CDR2 YYNGEE. The CDR3 length is 12 residues. CDR3 nucleotides: TGTGCCAGCAGCGCCCAGGGGCAGACCCAGTACTTC. This codes for CASSAQGQTQYF.

V gene TRBV7-2 combines with J gene TRBJ2-3, with D maybe TRBD2 (5 bases). Between the trimmed V and J ends, which lost 4 bases and 0 bases, there was a span of 17 bases. Per germline, CDR1 SGHTA and CDR2 FQGNSA. This CDR3 comprises 17 residues. The CDR3 DNA is TGTGCCAGCAGCTCCTGGGTCCGTGAGGGAAGCACAGATACGCAGTATTTT. Encoded protein: CASSSWVREGSTDTQYF.